This entry concerns a single T cell receptor (beta chain). The antigen remains undetermined. Other DNA sequences within the sample encode an identical CDR3. The ends lost 1 base at V and 2 bases at J; junction bases unmatched: 0. Germline V lookup: CDR1 SGHRS, CDR2 YFSETQ. This CDR3 has 15 amino acids. This sample is drawn from a study of shared clonotypes between healthy human individuals. Sequencing was performed with immunoSEQ multiplex PCR; in TCRdb, only in-frame clones are kept and a portion is missing. Among some 2.3 million clones, 85% to 95% were seen once, and the ten largest hold about 0.37%. Study results and limitations: Shared across a few donors were around 5% of the naive CD4 clonotypes.

The TCR sequence derives from a man in his late teens or twenties in good health. Some clones in this sample may be carry-over from other donors' samples. The V call is TRBV5-1, the J call TRBJ2-6; 7 nucleotides match TRBD1. Material: naive CD4+ T cells from PBMCs. As for subset: CD45RA+ positively selected. CDR3 region: CASSLTGAGANVLTF. The CDR3 DNA follows: TGCGCCAGCAGCTTGACAGGGGCTGGGGCCAACGTCCTGACTTTC.